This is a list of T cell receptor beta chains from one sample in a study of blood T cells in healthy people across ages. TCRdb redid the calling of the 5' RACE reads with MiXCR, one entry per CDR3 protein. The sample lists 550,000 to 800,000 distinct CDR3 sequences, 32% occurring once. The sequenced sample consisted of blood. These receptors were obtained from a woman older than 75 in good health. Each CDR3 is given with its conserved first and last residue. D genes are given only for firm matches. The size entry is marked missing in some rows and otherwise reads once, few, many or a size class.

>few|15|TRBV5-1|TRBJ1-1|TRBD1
TGCGCCAGCAGCTCCGGACAGGGGGTAATGACTGAAGCTTTCTTT
CASSSGQGVMTEAFF
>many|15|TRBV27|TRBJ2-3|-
TGTGCCAGCATCCAACTCCGGGACCCAACAGATACGCAGTATTTT
CASIQLRDPTDTQYF
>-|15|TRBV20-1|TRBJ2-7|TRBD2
TGCAGTGCTAGAGATCGGACTAGCGGGAACTACGAGCAGTACTTC
CSARDRTSGNYEQYF
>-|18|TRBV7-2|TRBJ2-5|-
TGTGCCAGCAGCTTAGGTCATAATAGTCTCGCTACGGGAGAGACCCAGTACTTC
CASSLGHNSLATGETQYF
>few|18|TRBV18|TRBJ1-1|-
TGTGCCAGCTCACTCATAGCCCTAACCTCGGACACCAACACTGAAGCTTTCTTT
CASSLIALTSDTNTEAFF
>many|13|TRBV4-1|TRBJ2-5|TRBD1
TGCGCCAGCAGCCAAAACAGGGGAGAGACCCAGTACTTC
CASSQNRGETQYF
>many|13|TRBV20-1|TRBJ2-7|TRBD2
TGCAGTGCAGTCTGGGGGGGGGCCTACGAGCAGTACTTC
CSAVWGGAYEQYF
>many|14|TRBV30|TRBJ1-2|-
TGTGCCTGGAGTGTCCGATTCACCCTGCGGGGCTACACCTTC
CAWSVRFTLRGYTF
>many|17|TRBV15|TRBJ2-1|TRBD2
TGTGCCACCAGCATCGGGATAGCGGGGGGCTCGGTCAATGAGCAGTTCTTC
CATSIGIAGGSVNEQFF
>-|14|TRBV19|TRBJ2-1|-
TGTGCCAGTAGTATAGATCGAGGAAGGGATGAGCAGTTCTTC
CASSIDRGRDEQFF
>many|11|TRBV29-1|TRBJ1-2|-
TGCAGCGTTCTGAGGGGGTTTGGCTACACCTTC
CSVLRGFGYTF
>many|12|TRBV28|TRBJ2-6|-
TGTGCCGGGGGCTCTGGGGCCAACGTCCTGACTTTC
CAGGSGANVLTF
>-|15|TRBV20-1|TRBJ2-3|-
TGCAGTGCTAGAGATACTAGCAGGGGGGCAGATACGCAGTATTTT
CSARDTSRGADTQYF
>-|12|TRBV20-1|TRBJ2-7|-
TGCAGCTCTGGCAGGGGGGGAGGCGAGCAGTACTTC
CSSGRGGGEQYF
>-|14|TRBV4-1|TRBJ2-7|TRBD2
TGCGCCAGCAGCCAAGATGGAGGGAGGGCCGAGCAGTACTTC
CASSQDGGRAEQYF
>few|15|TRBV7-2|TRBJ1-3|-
TGTGCCAGCAGCTTAGCGGGGGCTGCAGGAAACACCATATATTTT
CASSLAGAAGNTIYF
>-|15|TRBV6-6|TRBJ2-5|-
TGTGCCAGCAGTTACCAAACGGGGACCGCCCGAGGCCAGTACTTC
CASSYQTGTARGQYF
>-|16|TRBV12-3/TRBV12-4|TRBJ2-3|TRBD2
TGTGCCAGCAGGGGTCTAGCGGGGGTAAATACAGATACGGAGTATTTT
CASRGLAGVNTDTEYF
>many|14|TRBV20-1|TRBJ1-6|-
TGCAGTGCTTCAGGGGACCCCTATAATTCACCCCTCCACTTT
CSASGDPYNSPLHF
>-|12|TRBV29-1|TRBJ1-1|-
TGCAGCGGATCGACAGTGGACACTGAAGCTTTCTTT
CSGSTVDTEAFF
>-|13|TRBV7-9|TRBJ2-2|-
TGTGCCAGCAGCCCGCGGCAGATCGGGGAGCTGTTTTTT
CASSPRQIGELFF
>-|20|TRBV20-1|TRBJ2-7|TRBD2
TGCAGTGCTAGAGATCCGAGAGGTACTAGCGGGGGGAAGATCAGCGTCGAGCAGTACTTC
CSARDPRGTSGGKISVEQYF
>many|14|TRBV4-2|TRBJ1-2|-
TGTGCCAGCAGCCCTACGGCCGGTGGCTATGGCTACACCTTC
CASSPTAGGYGYTF
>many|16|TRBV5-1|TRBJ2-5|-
TGCGCCAGCAGCCCCAACCAAGAGCGGTTAGAAGAGACCCAGTACTTC
CASSPNQERLEETQYF
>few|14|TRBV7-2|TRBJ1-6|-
TGTGCCAGCAGCTTAAGGCCCTATAATTCACCCCTCCACTTT
CASSLRPYNSPLHF
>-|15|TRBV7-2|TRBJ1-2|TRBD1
TGTGCCAGCAGCTTAAACAGGGGGGGGAACTATGGCTACACCTTC
CASSLNRGGNYGYTF
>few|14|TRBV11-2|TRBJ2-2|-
TGTGCCAGCAGCTTCAACGACGGCGACGGGGAGCTGTTTTTT
CASSFNDGDGELFF
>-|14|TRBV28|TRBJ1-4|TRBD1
TGTGCCAGCAGGTTAGGGACAGGGGGCGAAAAACTGTTTTTT
CASRLGTGGEKLFF
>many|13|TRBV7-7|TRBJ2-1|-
TGTGCTAGCAGCTTAGCAGGGTTCAATGAGCAGTTCTTC
CASSLAGFNEQFF
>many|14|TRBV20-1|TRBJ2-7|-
TGCAGTGCTAGAGATCTACAGGGTACCTACGAGCAGTACTTC
CSARDLQGTYEQYF
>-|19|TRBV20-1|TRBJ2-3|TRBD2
TGCAGTGCATCACCGCCACCGAGACTAGCGGGAGGGCCGACAGATACGCAGTATTTT
CSASPPPRLAGGPTDTQYF
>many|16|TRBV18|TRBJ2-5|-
TGTGCCAGCTCACCACCCGGGGGCTACGCTGGGGAGACCCAGTACTTC
CASSPPGGYAGETQYF
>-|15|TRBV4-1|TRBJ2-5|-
TGCGCCAGCAGCCAAGGGATAGTTACTAAAGAGACCCAGTACTTC
CASSQGIVTKETQYF
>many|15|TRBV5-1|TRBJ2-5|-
TGCGCCAGCAGCTCGGGACGGTTGTACCAAGAGACCCAGTACTTC
CASSSGRLYQETQYF
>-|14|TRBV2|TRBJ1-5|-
TGTACCAGCAGTGGGACGGGGGAAATTCGGCCCCAGCATTTT
CTSSGTGEIRPQHF
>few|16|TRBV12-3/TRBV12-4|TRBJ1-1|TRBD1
TGTGCCAGCAGTTTTGAGACAGGGATCATGAACACTGAAGCTTTCTTT
CASSFETGIMNTEAFF
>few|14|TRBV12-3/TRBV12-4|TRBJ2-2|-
TGTGCCAGCAGGCGGGCCGGCGACACCGGGGAGCTGTTTTTT
CASRRAGDTGELFF
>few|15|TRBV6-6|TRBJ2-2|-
TGTGCCAGCAGTTACTCGAAAGGAAACACCGGGGAGCTGTTTTTT
CASSYSKGNTGELFF
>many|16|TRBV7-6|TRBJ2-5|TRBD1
TGTGCCAGCAGCTTAGGTACAGGGGGCGGTTCGGAGACCCAGTACTTC
CASSLGTGGGSETQYF
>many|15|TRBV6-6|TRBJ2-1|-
TGTGCCAGCAGTTACAGGGGGTTCTCCTACAATGAGCAGTTCTTC
CASSYRGFSYNEQFF
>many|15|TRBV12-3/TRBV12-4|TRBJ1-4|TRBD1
TGTGCCAGCAGCTTGGGGACAGGTGGAAATGAAAAACTGTTTTTT
CASSLGTGGNEKLFF
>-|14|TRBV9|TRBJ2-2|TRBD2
TGTGCCAGCAGCGTAGGGGGGGGCACCGGGGAGCTGTTTTTT
CASSVGGGTGELFF
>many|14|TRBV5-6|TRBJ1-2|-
TGTGCCAGCAGCTCGCCCCGGGCCCGGGGTGGCTACACCTTC
CASSSPRARGGYTF
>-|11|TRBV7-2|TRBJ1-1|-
TGTGCCAGCAGCTTGGTGATTGAAGCTTTCTTT
CASSLVIEAFF
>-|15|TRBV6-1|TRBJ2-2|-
TGTGCCAGCAGCTCAACCTTTCGCGTCACCGGGGAGCTGTTTTTT
CASSSTFRVTGELFF
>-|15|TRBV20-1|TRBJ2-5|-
TGCAGTGCCGACGCTTTATCTAACGGTCAAGAGACCCAGTACTTC
CSADALSNGQETQYF
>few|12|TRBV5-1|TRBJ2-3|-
TGCGCCGGCAGCTTAGCCACAGATACGCAGTATTTT
CAGSLATDTQYF
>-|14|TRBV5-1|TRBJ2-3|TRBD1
TGCGCCAGCAGCCACGGGACAGACACAGATACGCAGTATTTT
CASSHGTDTDTQYF